The 17 T cell receptor beta chains presented below share a single source sample, sequenced in a study of cytomegalovirus exposure and HLA in healthy donors. The PCR contained 60 Vbeta and 13 Jbeta primers. Profiling relied on immunoSEQ multiplex PCR, and the TCRdb table lists in-frame clones only, not all of them. The repertoire holds under 200,000 clones, 65% to 70% seen once, with 4% to 5.5% in the top ten. Sequencing was carried out using PBMCs. All receptors come from a woman between 18 and 29 years old in good health and CMV-seropositive.

This clone was picked up a small number of times. The rearrangement joins TRBV5-1 to TRBJ1-2, with 9 bases lining up with TRBD1. Germline loops: CDR1 SGHRS, CDR2 YFSETQ. The CDR3 covers 16 residues. Unmatched junction bases numbered 8, after V lost 5 bases and J lost 0 bases. The CDR3 coding sequence is TGCGCCAGCAGGTCGGGACAGGGCCACTCTAACTATGGCTACACCTTC. Protein: CASRSGQGHSNYGYTF.

The gene calls are TRBV19 and TRBJ1-5, with unresolved D. Germline V gene lookup returns CDR1 LNHDA and CDR2 SQIVND (reference sequence). The CDR3 is 13 amino acids. Trimming took 5 bases from V and 6 from J, leaving 11 bases between them. CDR3 bases: TGTGCCAGTAGTCTCCTACCTCTTCAGCCCCAGCATTTT. Its protein product is CASSLLPLQPQHF.

The genes are TRBV7-9 and TRBJ1-4; 7 bases agree with TRBD1. Germline-derived CDR1 and CDR2 are SEHNR and FQNEAQ (reference sequence). The CDR3 is made up of 16 amino acids. With V trimmed by 6 bases and J by 2 bases, 9 bases remained unmatched. CDR3 protein: CASSLQGTQTNEKLFF. The DNA for the CDR3 is TGTGCCAGCAGTCTACAGGGGACACAGACTAATGAAAAACTGTTTTTT.

This clone was recorded a few times. The chain is built from TRBV4-1 and TRBJ1-5, with 9 bases fitting TRBD1. Losses at the gene ends were 2 bases for V and 6 bases for J; bases not matched to a gene: 11. The length of the CDR3 is 17 residues. Germline values: CDR1 MGHRA, CDR2 YSYEKL. CDR3 protein: CASSQPNRGRIGQPQHF. Written as DNA, the CDR3 is TGCGCCAGCAGCCAACCGAACAGGGGGCGCATCGGTCAGCCCCAGCATTTT.

The chain couples TRBV20-1 to TRBJ2-1; D ambiguous. CDR3 length equals 11 residues. Between the trimmed V and J ends, which lost 6 bases and 9 bases, there was a span of 12 bases. CDR1 and CDR2 from the germline V gene are DFQATT and SNEGSKA (reference sequence). CDR3 amino acids: CSASSGGEQFF. In DNA, the CDR3 is TGCAGTGCCAGCTCTGGCGGTGAGCAGTTCTTC.

The chain has TRBV19 and TRBJ2-1; D is unresolved. The V and J ends lost 6 bases and 6 bases respectively, with 15 bases between them. Germline V gene sequence: CDR1 LNHDA, CDR2 SQIVND (reference sequence). The CDR3 totals 14 residues. This chain's CDR3 is CASSLTVRLNEQFF. In nucleotides, the CDR3 is TGTGCCAGTAGCCTAACAGTCCGTCTCAATGAGCAGTTCTTC.

This sequence joins TRBV2 and TRBJ1-1; 7 bases fit TRBD1. The germline V gene encodes CDR1 SNHLY and CDR2 FYNNEI. Losses at the gene ends were 4 bases for V and 9 bases for J; bases not matched to a gene: 5. This CDR3 has 12 residues. Here the CDR3 DNA reads TGTGCCAGCAGTGGACAGGGACAACAAGCTTTCTTT. It codes for CASSGQGQQAFF.

This chain joins TRBV4-3 and TRBJ2-4; D is unresolved. V was cut by 1 base and J by 6 bases, with 7 bases left in between. CDR3 size: 13 residues. CDR1 LGHNA and CDR2 YSLEER come from the germline V gene. CDR3 nucleotides: TGCGCCAGCAGCCAAGCCCCCGGAAACATTCAGTACTTC. Its protein is CASSQAPGNIQYF.

The J gene is TRBJ2-1, the V gene TRBV5-1; a possible D gene is TRBD2 (6 bases). With 2 bases removed from V and 0 bases from J, the gap between germline ends came to 9 bases. Germline values: CDR1 SGHRS, CDR2 YFSETQ. This CDR3 region has 15 residues. The CDR3 DNA reads TGCGCCAGCAGCTTCGGGGGAGTCTCCTACAATGAGCAGTTCTTC. Translated, it gives CASSFGGVSYNEQFF.

The genes are TRBV19 and TRBJ2-7, with 10 bases that match TRBD2. Germline assignment: CDR1 LNHDA and CDR2 SQIVND (reference sequence). The CDR3 runs 16 residues. V gave up 3 bases and J gave up 4 bases; unmatched junction bases: 9. This CDR3 reads CASSIVASGSSYEQYF. The CDR3 DNA is TGTGCCAGTAGTATCGTGGCTAGCGGGAGCTCGTACGAGCAGTACTTC.

The rearrangement joins TRBV30 to TRBJ2-2, with D perhaps matching TRBD1 (5 bases). This CDR3 is built from 13 residues. V was shortened by 1 base and J by 4 bases, with 7 bases between the two germline ends. Looked up from germline, CDR1 is GTSNPN and CDR2 is SVGIG (reference sequence). DNA for the CDR3: TGTGCCTGGAGTGGACAGCTCACCGGGGAGCTGTTTTTT. It specifies CAWSGQLTGELFF.

The chain is built from TRBV19 and TRBJ2-7, with D possibly TRBD1 on 6 matching bases. Germline V gives CDR1 LNHDA, CDR2 SQIVND (reference sequence). V lost 3 bases and J lost 0, with 9 bases in between. The CDR3 sequence is 14 residues long. CDR3 bases: TGTGCCAGTAGTATCACAGGGATCTCCTACGAGCAGTACTTC. It encodes CASSITGISYEQYF.

In its sample, this clone was seen a few times. The chain recombines TRBV4-3 with TRBJ1-2; D not certain. CDR3 length: 14 residues. V was cut by 0 bases and J by 3 bases, with 8 bases left in between. CDR1 is LGHNA, CDR2 YSLEER, per germline. CDR3 region: CASSQEQLYYGYTF. CDR3 bases: TGCGCCAGCAGCCAAGAACAGCTATACTATGGCTACACCTTC.

This clone has more than one count but fewer than ten. This rearrangement joins TRBV15 to TRBJ1-1; 7 bases agree with TRBD1. This CDR3 is built from 13 residues. Germline V gene data show CDR1 as LNHNV and CDR2 as YYDKDF (reference sequence). Trimming took 0 bases from V and 10 from J; bases not matched to a gene: 5. CDR3 loop: CATSRDFQGGAFF. The DNA of the CDR3 is TGTGCCACCAGCAGAGATTTTCAGGGGGGAGCTTTCTTT.

This chain links TRBV21-1 with TRBJ1-1; the table's D call of TRBD1 was not tested on the DNA. TRBV21-1 is a documented pseudogene. This CDR3 is built from 14 residues. This chain's CDR3 is CASSISTGCTEAFF. The CDR3 DNA follows: TGTGCCAGCAGCATTTCGACAGGGTGCACTGAAGCTTTCTTT.

The chain has TRBV10-3 and TRBJ2-7; 13 positions agree with TRBD2. From germline, CDR1 is ENHRY and CDR2 SYGVKD. The CDR3 totals 15 residues. V lost 6 bases, J lost 3 bases, and 5 bases stayed unmatched. CDR3 DNA: TGTGCCATCAGCCTCGGACTAGCGGGAGTCTACGAGCAGTACTTC. Its translation is CAISLGLAGVYEQYF.

J is TRBJ1-4 and V is TRBV5-8, with TRBD1 as a possible D gene (5 bases). V lost 1 base and J 8 bases, leaving 9 bases between the germline ends. There are 13 residues in the CDR3. Germline values: CDR1 SGHTS, CDR2 YDEGEE. The CDR3 sequence is CASSLRRGEKLFF. In nucleotides, the CDR3 is TGTGCCAGCAGCTTGAGGAGGGGAGAAAAACTGTTTTTT.